This T cell receptor (beta chain) was retrieved from a study of vaccination and CD4 T cells after COVID-19. About the study: About 9 convalescent cases were mild and one was severe, and all had been SARS-CoV-2 positive by nasal swab PCR. Overlapping spike pools from SARS-CoV-2 and HCoV-NL63, HCoV-OC43 and HCoV-229E served as culture stimuli. For control cultures, the treatment was a CEFX pool, an HIV-1 Nef pool, or no peptide.

This CDR3 comprises 16 residues. V lost 1 base and J lost 6; bases outside the gene matches: 6. Germline V gene sequence: CDR1 SGHAT, CDR2 FQNNGV. Concerning this clonotype itself: Its antigen is undetermined.

Sequencing of the DNA from cultured CD4+ T cells was carried out with the Oncomine TCR Beta short-read assay. TCRdb re-derived calls from the PCR reads in MiXCR, one entry per CDR3 protein. The repertoire holds 20,000 or so distinct CDR3 sequences, with about 56% as singletons. Treatment indicated: roughly ten-day PBMC culture with coronavirus spike peptide pools or control peptides (ViraFEST assay). This clonotype was obtained from a human donor who had recovered from COVID-19. The rearrangement links TRBV11-2 to TRBJ1-5; 10 positions match TRBD1. Sample: CD4+ T cells from blood, cultured in vitro. The CDR3 spells CASSLGRTGGTQPQHF. The CDR3 DNA follows: TGTGCCAGCAGCTTAGGGCGGACAGGGGGTACTCAGCCCCAGCATTTT.